This TCR beta chain emerged from a study of blood T cell repertoires in COVID-19. Study information: Sites in the United States, Italy and Spain provided acute and convalescent COVID-19 samples. The analysed material was cDNA or gDNA that came from T cells, B-cell-depleted T cells, or PBMCs.

As processed by the authors: Reference gene primer amplification yielded estimated nucleated cell counts. The protocol was immunoSEQ multiplex PCR, while the TCRdb copy is restricted to in-frame clones and leaves out a portion. For V, J and clone size, that table is used; D and trimming come from the DNA. The sample has 250,000 or so clones; 84% are singletons. The V gene's germline CDR1 is LGHNA and CDR2 YNFKEQ. The CDR3 contains 13 residues. V lost 2 bases and J 2 bases, leaving 6 bases between the germline ends. The source of this sequence is a woman in her 40s who had recovered from COVID-19. The chain has TRBV4-2 and TRBJ1-2; D unclear. The sequenced material came from peripheral blood. CDR3 residues: CASSQLQNYGYTF. The CDR3 coding sequence is TGTGCCAGCAGCCAACTACAGAACTATGGCTACACCTTC.